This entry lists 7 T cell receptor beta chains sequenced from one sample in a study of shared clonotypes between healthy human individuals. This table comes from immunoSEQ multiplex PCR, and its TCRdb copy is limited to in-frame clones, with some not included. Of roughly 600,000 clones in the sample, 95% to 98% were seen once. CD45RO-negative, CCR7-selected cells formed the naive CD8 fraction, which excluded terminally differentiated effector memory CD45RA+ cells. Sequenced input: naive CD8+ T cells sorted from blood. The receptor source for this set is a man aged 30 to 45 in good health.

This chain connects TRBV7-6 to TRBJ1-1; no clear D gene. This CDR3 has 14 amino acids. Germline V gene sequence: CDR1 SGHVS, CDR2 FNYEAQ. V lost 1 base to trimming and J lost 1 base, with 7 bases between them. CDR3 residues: CASSLGTSNTEAFF. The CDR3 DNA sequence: TGTGCCAGCAGCTTAGGGACGTCGAACACTGAAGCTTTCTTT.

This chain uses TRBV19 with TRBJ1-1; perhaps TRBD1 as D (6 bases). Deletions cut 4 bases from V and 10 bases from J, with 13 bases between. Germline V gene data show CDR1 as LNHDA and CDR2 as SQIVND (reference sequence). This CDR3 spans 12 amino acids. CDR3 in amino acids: CASSTGGPGAFF. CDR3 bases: TGTGCCAGTAGTACCGGGGGGCCTGGAGCTTTCTTT.

In nucleotides, the CDR3 is TGTGCCATCAGTGAGCAGCCAGGGGTGCAGTATTTT. The encoded protein is CAISEQPGVQYF. The V gene is TRBV10-3, the J gene TRBJ2-3; D perhaps matches TRBD1 (6 bases). The CDR3 runs to 12 residues. Germline-derived CDR1 and CDR2 are ENHRY and SYGVKD. Trimming pared 2 bases from V and 11 bases from J, leaving 11 bases between.

CDR3 residues: CSVEEQGPYEQYF. The CDR3 coding sequence is TGCAGCGTTGAGGAACAGGGACCCTACGAGCAGTACTTC. The J gene is TRBJ2-7, the V gene TRBV29-1; TRBD1 might be the D (6 bases). Deletions cut 3 bases from V and 2 bases from J, with 11 bases between. This CDR3 is 13 amino acids long. In germline, CDR1 is SQVTM, CDR2 ANQGSEA.

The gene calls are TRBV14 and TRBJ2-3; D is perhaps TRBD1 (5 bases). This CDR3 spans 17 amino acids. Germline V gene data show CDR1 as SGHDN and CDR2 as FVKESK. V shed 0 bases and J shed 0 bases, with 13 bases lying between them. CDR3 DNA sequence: TGTGCCAGCAGCCAAGATTCCAGGGTGAAGAGCACAGATACGCAGTATTTT. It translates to CASSQDSRVKSTDTQYF. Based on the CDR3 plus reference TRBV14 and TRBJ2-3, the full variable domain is EAGVTQFPSHSVIEKGQTVTLRCDPISGHDNLYWYRRVMGKEIKFLLHFVKESKQDESGMPNNRFLAERTGGTYSTLKVQPAELEDSGVYFCASSQDSRVKSTDTQYFGPGTRLTVL.

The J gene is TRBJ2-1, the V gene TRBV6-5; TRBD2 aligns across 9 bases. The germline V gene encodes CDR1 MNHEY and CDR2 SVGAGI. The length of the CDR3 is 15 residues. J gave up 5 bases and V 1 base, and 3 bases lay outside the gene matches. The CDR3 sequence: CASSYWSSGNNEQFF. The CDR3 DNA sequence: TGTGCCAGCAGTTACTGGTCTAGCGGGAACAATGAGCAGTTCTTC.

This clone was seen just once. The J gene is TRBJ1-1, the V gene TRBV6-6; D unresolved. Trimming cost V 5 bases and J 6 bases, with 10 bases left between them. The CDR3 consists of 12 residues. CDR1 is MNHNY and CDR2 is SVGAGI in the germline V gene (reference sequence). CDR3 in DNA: TGTGCCAGCAGTGACCCCCAGGCTGAAGCTTTCTTT. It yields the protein CASSDPQAEAFF.